Here is one TCR beta chain with its context. Authors' analysis steps: Reference gene primer amplification in the assay estimated nucleated cell counts. The protocol was immunoSEQ multiplex PCR, while the TCRdb copy is restricted to in-frame clones and leaves out a portion. V, J and clone size are those of that table, while D and trimming were read from the DNA. The sample records tens of thousands of clones, around 80% being singletons. This sample is part of a study of blood T cell repertoires in COVID-19. Study details: Sites across the United States, Italy and Spain contributed samples from acute and convalescent COVID-19. In each case, the material was cDNA or gDNA derived from T cells, B-cell-depleted T cells, or PBMCs.

Trimming took 2 bases from V and 2 from J; bases not matched to a gene: 8. Germline CDR1 reads SGHTA; CDR2 reads FQGNSA. This CDR3 has 18 amino acids. The chain carries TRBV7-2 and TRBJ2-7; 14 bases agree with TRBD2. What was sequenced was peripheral blood. The clonotype originates from a human donor in a cohort sampled during active COVID-19. This CDR3 is CASSLSWTSGGLTYEQYF. For the CDR3, the DNA is TGTGCCAGCAGCTTATCTTGGACTAGCGGGGGGCTGACCTACGAGCAGTACTTC.